This T cell receptor (beta chain) was profiled in a study of cytomegalovirus exposure and HLA in healthy donors. This clone has only a few counts. The study ran its PCR with 60 Vbeta and 13 Jbeta primers. Here immunoSEQ multiplex PCR was the method, and the copy in TCRdb shows in-frame clones only, minus some. The sample records around 150,000 clones, 65% to 85% being singletons. The receptor comes from a woman aged 50 to 65 in good health and CMV-seropositive. Sequenced: PBMCs.

CDR3 protein: CASSSGNTEAFF. CDR3 in DNA: TGTGCCAGCAGCTCAGGGAACACTGAAGCTTTCTTT. The chain combines TRBV5-6 with TRBJ1-1; D is uncertain. Germline CDR1 reads SGHDT; CDR2 reads YYEEEE. Trimming took 3 bases from V and 1 from J, leaving 4 bases between them. The CDR3 consists of 12 residues.